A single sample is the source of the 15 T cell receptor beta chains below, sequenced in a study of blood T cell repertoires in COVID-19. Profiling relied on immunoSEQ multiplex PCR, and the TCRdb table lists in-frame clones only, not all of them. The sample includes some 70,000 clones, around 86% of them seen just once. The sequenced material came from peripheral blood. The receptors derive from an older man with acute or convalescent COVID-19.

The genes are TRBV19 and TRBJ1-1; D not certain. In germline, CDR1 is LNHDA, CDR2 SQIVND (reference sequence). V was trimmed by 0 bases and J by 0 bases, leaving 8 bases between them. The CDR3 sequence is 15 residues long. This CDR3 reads CASSIDLTVNTEAFF. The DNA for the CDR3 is TGTGCCAGTAGTATAGATTTAACGGTGAACACTGAAGCTTTCTTT.

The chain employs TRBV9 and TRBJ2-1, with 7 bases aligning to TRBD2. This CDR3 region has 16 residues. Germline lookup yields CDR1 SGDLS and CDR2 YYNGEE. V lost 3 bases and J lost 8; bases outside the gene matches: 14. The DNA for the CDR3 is TGTGCCAGCAGCGCGTTGGGCGGGAGAGGTTTGGATGAGCAGTTCTTC. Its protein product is CASSALGGRGLDEQFF.

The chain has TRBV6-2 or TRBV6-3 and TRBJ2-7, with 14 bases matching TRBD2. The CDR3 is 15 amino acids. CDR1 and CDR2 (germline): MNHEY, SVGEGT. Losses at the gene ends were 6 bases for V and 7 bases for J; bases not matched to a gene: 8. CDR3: CASSPGLAGGREQYF. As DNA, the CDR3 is TGTGCCAGCAGCCCCGGACTAGCGGGAGGTAGGGAGCAGTACTTC.

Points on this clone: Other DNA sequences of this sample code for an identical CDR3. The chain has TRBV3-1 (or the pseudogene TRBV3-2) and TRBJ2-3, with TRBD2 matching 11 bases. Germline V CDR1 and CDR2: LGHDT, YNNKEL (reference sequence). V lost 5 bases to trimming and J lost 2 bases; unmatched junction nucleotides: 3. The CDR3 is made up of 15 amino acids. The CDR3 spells CASSLGLADTDTQYF. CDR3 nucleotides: TGTGCCAGCAGCTTGGGACTAGCGGACACAGATACGCAGTATTTT.

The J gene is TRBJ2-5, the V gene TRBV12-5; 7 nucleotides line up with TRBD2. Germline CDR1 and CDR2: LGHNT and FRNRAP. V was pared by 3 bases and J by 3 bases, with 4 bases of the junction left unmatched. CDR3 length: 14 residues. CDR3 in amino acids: CASGLRSGEETQYF. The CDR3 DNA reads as TGTGCTAGTGGTTTAAGAAGCGGGGAAGAGACCCAGTACTTC.

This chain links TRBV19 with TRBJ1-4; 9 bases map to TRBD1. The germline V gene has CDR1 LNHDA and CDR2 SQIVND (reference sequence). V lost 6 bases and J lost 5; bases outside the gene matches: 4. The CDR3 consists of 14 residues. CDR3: CASRSTGGNEKLFF. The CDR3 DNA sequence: TGTGCCAGTAGGTCGACAGGGGGGAATGAAAAACTGTTTTTT.

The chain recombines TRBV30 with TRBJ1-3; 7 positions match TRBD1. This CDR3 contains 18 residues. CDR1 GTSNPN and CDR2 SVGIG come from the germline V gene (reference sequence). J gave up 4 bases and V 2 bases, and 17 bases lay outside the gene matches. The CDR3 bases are TGTGCCTGGAGTTCCGACAGGGCTCTCGGCATCTCGGGAAACACCATATATTTT. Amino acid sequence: CAWSSDRALGISGNTIYF.

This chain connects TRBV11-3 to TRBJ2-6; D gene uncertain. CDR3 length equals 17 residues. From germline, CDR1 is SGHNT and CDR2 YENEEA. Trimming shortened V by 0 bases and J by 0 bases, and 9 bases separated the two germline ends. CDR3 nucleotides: TGTGCCAGCAGCTTAGAGAGCTCGAGCTCTGGGGCCAACGTCCTGACTTTC. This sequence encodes CASSLESSSSGANVLTF.

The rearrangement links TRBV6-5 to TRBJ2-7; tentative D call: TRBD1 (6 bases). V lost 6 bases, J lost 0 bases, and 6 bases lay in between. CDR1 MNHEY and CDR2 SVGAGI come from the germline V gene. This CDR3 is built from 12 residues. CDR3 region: CASRDSSYEQYF. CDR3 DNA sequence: TGTGCCAGCAGGGACAGCTCCTACGAGCAGTACTTC.

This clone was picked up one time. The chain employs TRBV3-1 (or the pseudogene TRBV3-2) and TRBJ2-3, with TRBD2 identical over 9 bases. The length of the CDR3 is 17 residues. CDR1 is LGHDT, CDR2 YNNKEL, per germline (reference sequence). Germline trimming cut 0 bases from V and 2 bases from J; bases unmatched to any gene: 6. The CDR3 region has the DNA TGTGCCAGCAGCCAAGATTTACTAGCGGGTCTCACAGATACGCAGTATTTT. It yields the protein CASSQDLLAGLTDTQYF.

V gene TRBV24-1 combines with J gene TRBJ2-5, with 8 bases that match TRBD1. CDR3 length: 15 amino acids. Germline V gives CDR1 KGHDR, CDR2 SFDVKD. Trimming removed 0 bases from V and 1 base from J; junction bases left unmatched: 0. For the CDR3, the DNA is TGTGCCACCAGTGATTTGACAGGGGGCCAAGAGACCCAGTACTTC. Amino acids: CATSDLTGGQETQYF.

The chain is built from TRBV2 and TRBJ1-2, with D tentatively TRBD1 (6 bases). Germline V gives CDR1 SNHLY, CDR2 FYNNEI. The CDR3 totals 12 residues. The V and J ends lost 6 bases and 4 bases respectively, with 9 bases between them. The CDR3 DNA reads TGTGCCAGCAGCCGACAGGTCTATGGCTACACCTTC. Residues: CASSRQVYGYTF.

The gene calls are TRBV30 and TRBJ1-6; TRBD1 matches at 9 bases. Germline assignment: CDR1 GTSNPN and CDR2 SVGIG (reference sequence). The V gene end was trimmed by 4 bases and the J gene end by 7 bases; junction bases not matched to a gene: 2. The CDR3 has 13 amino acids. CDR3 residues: CAWTGTGNSPLHF. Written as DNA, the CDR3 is TGTGCCTGGACCGGGACAGGGAATTCACCCCTCCACTTT.

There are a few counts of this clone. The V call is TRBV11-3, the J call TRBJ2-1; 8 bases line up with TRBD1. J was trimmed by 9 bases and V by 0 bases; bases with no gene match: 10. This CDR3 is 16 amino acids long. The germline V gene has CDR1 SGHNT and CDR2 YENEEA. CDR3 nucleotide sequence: TGTGCCAGCAGCTTAGATTCCGGACAGGGAATGTCTGAGCAGTTCTTC. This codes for CASSLDSGQGMSEQFF.

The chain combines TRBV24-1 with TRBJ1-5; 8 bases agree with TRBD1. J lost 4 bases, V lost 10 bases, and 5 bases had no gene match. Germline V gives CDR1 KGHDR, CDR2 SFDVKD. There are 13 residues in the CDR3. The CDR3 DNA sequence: TGTGCCACTGGGCAGGGGGCGAATCAGCCCCAGCATTTT. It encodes CATGQGANQPQHF.